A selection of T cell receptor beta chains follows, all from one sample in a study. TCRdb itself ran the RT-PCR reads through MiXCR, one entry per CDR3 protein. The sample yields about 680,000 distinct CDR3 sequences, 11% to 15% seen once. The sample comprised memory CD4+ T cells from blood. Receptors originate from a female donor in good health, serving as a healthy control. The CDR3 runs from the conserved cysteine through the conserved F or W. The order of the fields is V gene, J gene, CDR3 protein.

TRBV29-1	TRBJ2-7	CSVVGQRGVYEQYF
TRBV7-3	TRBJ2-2	CASSQVAGLGLGELFF
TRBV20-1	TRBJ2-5	CSARDGRLKETQYF
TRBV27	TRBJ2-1	CASSLEGQPYNEQFF
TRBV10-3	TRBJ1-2	CAITIAGGYTF
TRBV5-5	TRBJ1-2	CASSDDRGANYGYTF
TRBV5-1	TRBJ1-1	CASREGVTTEAFF
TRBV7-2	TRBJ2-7	CASSTIAGGLYEQYF
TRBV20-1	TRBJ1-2	CSARGGLYGYTF
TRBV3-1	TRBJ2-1	CASSQDLRGDRVNEQFF
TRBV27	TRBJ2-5	CASSSSGGAGETQYF
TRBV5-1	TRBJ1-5	CASSPGTGHQPQHF
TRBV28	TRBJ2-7	CASTPGGAGYEQYF
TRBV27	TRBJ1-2	CASSLKGGGYGYTF
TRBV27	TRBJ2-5	CASSLRGVGRAVETQYF
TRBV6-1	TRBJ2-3	CASSEAQASSTDTQYF
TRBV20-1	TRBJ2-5	CSALGQGRETQYF
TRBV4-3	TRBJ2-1	CASSQDREGLRQFF
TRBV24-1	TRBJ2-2	CATRTGRETGELFF
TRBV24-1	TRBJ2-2	CATSGLAGGPNTGELFF
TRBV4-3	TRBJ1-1	CASSRLGQSNAVTEAFF
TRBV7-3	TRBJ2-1	CASSSQGLAGGEQFF
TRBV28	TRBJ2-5	CASSFPAQETQYF
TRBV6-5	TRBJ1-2	CASRDLQGAVYGYTF
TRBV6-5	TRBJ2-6	CASRDRGSGANVLTF
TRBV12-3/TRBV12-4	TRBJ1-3	CASRETTNSGNTIYF
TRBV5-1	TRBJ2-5	CASSSGGPPETQYF
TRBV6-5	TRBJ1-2	CASSYSPRGGYGYTF
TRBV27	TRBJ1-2	CASRRGQGYGYTF
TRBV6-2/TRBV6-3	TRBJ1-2	CASSRGYDGYTF
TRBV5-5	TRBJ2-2	CASSLDGSNSGELFF
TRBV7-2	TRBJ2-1	CASSSISGHEQFF
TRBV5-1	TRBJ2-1	CASSLGWDRRNGEQFF
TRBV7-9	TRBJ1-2	CASSPETGGSGYTF
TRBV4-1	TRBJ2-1	CASSQETTTSGVYNEQFF
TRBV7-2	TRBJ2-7	CASSLGVMGGFKYF
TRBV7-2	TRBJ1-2	CASSPAGDNGYTF
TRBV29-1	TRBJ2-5	CSVLSRISETQYF
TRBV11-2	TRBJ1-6	CASSFGGSGDNSPLHF
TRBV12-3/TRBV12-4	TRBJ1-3	CASSLDPGTGGNTIYF
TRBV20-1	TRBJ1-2	CSARDRRGRNYGYTF
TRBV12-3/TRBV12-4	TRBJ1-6	CASSYGRDSPLHF